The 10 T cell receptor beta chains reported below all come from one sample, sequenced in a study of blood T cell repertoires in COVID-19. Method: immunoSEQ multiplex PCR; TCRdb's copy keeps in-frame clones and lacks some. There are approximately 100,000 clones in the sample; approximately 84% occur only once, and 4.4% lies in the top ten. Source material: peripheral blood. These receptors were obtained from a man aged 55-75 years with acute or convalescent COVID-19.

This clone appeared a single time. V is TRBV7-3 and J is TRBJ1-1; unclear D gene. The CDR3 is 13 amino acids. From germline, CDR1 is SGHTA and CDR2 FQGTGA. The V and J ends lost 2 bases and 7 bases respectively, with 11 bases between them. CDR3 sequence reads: CASSLSGLVEAFF. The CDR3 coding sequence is TGTGCCAGCAGCTTATCGGGTCTAGTTGAAGCTTTCTTT.

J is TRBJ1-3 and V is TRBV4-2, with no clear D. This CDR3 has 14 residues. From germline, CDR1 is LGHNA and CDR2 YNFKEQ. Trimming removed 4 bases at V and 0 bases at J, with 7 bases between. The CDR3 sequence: CASSREYSGNTIYF. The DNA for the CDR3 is TGTGCCAGCAGCCGAGAGTACTCTGGAAACACCATATATTTT.

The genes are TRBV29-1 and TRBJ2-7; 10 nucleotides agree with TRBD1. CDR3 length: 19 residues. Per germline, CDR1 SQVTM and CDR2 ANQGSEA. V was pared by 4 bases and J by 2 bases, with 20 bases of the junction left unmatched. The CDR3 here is CSVVGIRGGQGVLPYEQYF. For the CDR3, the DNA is TGCAGCGTTGTTGGGATACGAGGCGGACAGGGGGTTCTTCCCTACGAGCAGTACTTC.

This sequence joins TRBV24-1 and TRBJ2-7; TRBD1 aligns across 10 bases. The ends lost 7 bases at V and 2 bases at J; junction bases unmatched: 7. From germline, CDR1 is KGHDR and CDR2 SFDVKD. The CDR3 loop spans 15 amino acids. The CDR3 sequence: CATSPRQGAAYEQYF. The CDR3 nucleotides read TGTGCCACCAGCCCGAGACAGGGGGCGGCCTACGAGCAGTACTTC.

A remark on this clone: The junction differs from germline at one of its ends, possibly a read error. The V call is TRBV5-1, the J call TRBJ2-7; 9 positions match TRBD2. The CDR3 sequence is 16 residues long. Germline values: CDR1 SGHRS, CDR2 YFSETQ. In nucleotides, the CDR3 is TGCGCCAGCAGCCCTGGGGGGGGGCTAGCGGGACCACCGACGAACTTC. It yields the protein CASSPGGGLAGPPTNF.

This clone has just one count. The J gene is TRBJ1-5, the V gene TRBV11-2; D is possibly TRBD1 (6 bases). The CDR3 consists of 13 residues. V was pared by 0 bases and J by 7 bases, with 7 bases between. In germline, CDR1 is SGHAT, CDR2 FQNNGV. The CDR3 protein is CASSLDRGQPQHF. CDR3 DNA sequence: TGTGCCAGCAGCTTAGACAGGGGCCAGCCCCAGCATTTT.

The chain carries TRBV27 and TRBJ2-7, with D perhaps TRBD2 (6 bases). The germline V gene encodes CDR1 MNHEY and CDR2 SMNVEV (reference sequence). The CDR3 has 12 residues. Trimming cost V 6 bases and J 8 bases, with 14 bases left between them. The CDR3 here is CASREPTSQQYF. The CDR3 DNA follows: TGTGCCAGCAGAGAACCGACTAGTCAGCAGTACTTC.

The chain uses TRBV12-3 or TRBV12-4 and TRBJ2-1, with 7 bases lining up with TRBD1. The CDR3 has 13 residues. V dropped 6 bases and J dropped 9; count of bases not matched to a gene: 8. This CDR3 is CASRDRQGPEQFF. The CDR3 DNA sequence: TGTGCCAGCAGGGACCGACAGGGTCCTGAGCAGTTCTTC.

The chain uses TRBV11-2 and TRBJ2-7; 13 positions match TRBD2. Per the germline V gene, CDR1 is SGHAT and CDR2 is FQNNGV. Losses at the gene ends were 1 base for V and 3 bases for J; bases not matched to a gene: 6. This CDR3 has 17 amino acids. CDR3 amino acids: CASSLVYGLAGDYEQYF. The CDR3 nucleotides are TGTGCCAGCAGCTTAGTTTACGGACTAGCGGGAGACTACGAGCAGTACTTC.

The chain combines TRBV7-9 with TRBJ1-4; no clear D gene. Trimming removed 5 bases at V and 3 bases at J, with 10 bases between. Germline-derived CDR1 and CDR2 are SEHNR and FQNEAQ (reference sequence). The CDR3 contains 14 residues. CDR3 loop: CASSLGSSNEKLFF. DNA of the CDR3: TGTGCCAGCAGCCTCGGGAGCTCTAATGAAAAACTGTTTTTT. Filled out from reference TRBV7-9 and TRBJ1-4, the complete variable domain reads DTGVSQNPRHKITKRGQNVTFRCDPISEHNRLYWYRQTLGQGPEFLTYFQNEAQLEKSRLLSDRFSAERPKGSFSTLEIQRTEQGDSAMYLCASSLGSSNEKLFFGSGTQLSVL.